The subject of this entry is one T cell receptor (beta chain). This sample is part of a study of blood T cell repertoires in COVID-19. Study in general: Spain, Italy and the United States supplied samples that represented acute and convalescent COVID-19.

In the original analysis: Amplification from reference gene primers served as the basis for estimated nucleated cell counts. Generated by immunoSEQ multiplex PCR, the TCRdb table keeps only in-frame clones and is missing some. That table is the source of V, J and clone size, and D and trimming were worked out from the DNA. The table includes around 72,000 clones, approximately 84% detected once. The CDR3 is 15 amino acids. V shed 6 bases and J shed 0 bases, with 12 bases lying between them. Germline CDR1 is SNHLY and CDR2 is FYNNEI. The TCR was taken from a woman aged 60-70 years with acute or convalescent COVID-19. Sequencing was carried out using peripheral blood. V usage is TRBV2 and J usage is TRBJ1-5; the D gene is possibly TRBD1 (5 bases). CDR3 loop: CASRDRLNSNQPQHF. CDR3 coding DNA: TGTGCCAGCAGAGACAGACTCAATAGCAATCAGCCCCAGCATTTT.